This T cell receptor beta chain was identified during a study of Graves' ophthalmopathy and Graves' hyperthyroidism. Study at large: The study drew peripheral blood at initial diagnosis, before any treatment.

The CDR3 totals 11 residues. V was cut by 1 base and J by 11 bases, with 8 bases left in between. TCR beta CDR3 amplification used RNA transcripts. The first round was an RT-PCR with HTBI primers, and the second round was a multiplex PCR. From the multiplex PCR reads, TCRdb called clonotypes with MiXCR, one entry per CDR3 protein. The data contain about 14,000 distinct CDR3 sequences, approximately 48% of them singletons. Pregnant or lactating patients and those with other autoimmune diseases or uncontrolled infections were excluded. This clonotype ranks as medium-sized (0.01 to 0.1%). The chain has TRBV12-3 or TRBV12-4 and TRBJ1-2, with D perhaps TRBD1 (6 bases). This clonotype originated in a woman in her 30s with Graves' ophthalmopathy. The specimen was peripheral blood. CDR3: CASSLGTEYTF. Written as DNA, the CDR3 is TGTGCCAGCAGTTTAGGGACAGAATACACCTTC.